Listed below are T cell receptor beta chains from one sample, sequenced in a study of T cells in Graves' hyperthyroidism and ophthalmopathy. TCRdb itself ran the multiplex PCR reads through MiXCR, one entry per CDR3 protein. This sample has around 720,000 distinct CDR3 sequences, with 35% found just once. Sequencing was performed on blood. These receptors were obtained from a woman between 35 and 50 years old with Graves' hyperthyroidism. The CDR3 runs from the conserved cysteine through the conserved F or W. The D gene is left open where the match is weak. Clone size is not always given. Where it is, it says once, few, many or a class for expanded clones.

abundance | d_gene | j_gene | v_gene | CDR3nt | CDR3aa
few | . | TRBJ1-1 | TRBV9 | TGTGCCAGCAGCGTAGACTCGCGAGCTGAAGCTTTCTTT | CASSVDSRAEAFF
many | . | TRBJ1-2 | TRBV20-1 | TGCAGTGCTAGAGATCCCAGGGGCGGCTACACCTTC | CSARDPRGGYTF
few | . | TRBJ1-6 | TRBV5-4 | TGCGCCAGCAGCCAAGAGGGGACCACGTCTCCGAATTCACCCCTCCACTTT | CASSQEGTTSPNSPLHF
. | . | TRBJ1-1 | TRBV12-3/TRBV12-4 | TGTGCTAGTGGTTTGGACCCTACGGTGAACACTGAAGCTTTCTTT | CASGLDPTVNTEAFF
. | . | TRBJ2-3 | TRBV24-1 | TGTGCCACCAGTGACCTACAGGGTGGCACAGATACGCAGTATTTT | CATSDLQGGTDTQYF
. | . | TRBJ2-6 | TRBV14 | TGTGCCAGCAGACTCGTCGGGACTGGGGCCAACGTCCTGACTTTC | CASRLVGTGANVLTF
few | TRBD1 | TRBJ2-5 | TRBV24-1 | TGTGCCACCAGTGATTTGAGGGGCGTCGGACAGGGGGCCGGGGAGACCCAGTACTTC | CATSDLRGVGQGAGETQYF
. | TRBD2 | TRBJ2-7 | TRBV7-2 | TGTGCCAGCAGCTTAGGCGGGGGGGTATACAATGAGCAGTACTTC | CASSLGGGVYNEQYF
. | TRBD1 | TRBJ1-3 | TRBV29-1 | TGCAGCAGTACAGGGGAGTACCCCTCTGGAAACACCATATATTTT | CSSTGEYPSGNTIYF
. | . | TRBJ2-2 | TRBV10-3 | TGTGCCAGCATTGAGGCCGGGACGGCGGGAACCGGGGAGCTGTTTTTT | CASIEAGTAGTGELFF
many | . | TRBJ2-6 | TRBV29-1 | TGCAGCGCCATGGACAGATTTAGCTCTGGGGCCAACGTCCTGACTTTC | CSAMDRFSSGANVLTF
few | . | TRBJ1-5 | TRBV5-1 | TGCGCCAGCAGCTTGGACTGGGATAGCAATCAGCCCCAGCATTTT | CASSLDWDSNQPQHF
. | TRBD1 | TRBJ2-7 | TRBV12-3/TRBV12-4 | TGTGCCAGCAGTATACAGGGGGCCTATTACGAGCAGTACTTC | CASSIQGAYYEQYF
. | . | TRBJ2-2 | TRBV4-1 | TGCGCCAGCAGCCTACATAGGGACATGGAGGTAGCGCTGTTTTTT | CASSLHRDMEVALFF
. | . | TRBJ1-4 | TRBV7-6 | TGTGCCAGCAGCTTGTCCCCGGGGTGGCAGGATAATGAAAAACTGTTTTTT | CASSLSPGWQDNEKLFF
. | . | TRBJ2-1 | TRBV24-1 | TGTGCCACCAGTGATGCTCGTACAAGCAATGAGCAGATCTTC | CATSDARTSNEQIF
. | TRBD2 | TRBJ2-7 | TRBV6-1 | TGTGCCAGCAGTAGCGGGAGCCTGAGCTCCTACGAGCAGTACTTC | CASSSGSLSSYEQYF
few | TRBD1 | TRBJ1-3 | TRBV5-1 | TGCGCCAGCAGCCTCGGACAGGGGGTTTCGACCATATATTTT | CASSLGQGVSTIYF
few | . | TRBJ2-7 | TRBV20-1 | TGCAGTGCTAGCCCCCTTCTCTCCACCATCTACGAGCAGTACTTC | CSASPLLSTIYEQYF
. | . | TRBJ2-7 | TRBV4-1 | TGCGCCAGCAGCCAAGGGCCCGCCAGGGGCAACTACGAGCAGTACTTC | CASSQGPARGNYEQYF
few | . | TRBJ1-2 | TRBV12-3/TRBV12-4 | TGTGCCAGCAGTTTATCGGCTTCAGGGGATGGCTACACCTTC | CASSLSASGDGYTF
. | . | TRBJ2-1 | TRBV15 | TGTGCCACCAGCTCCGAGGGCCACAATGAGCAGTTCTTC | CATSSEGHNEQFF
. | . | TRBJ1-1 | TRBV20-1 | TGCAGTGCCCTGAGGGATAACACTGAAGCTTTCTTT | CSALRDNTEAFF
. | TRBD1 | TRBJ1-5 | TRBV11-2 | TGTGCCAGCAGTGTCCAGGGGGACGTTCTGCCCCAGCATTTT | CASSVQGDVLPQHF
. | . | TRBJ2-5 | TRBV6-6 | TGTGCCAGCAGTTACTCGAACGTGGGAGGATGGTTTGGGGAGACCCAGTACTTC | CASSYSNVGGWFGETQYF
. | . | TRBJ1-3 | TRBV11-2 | TGTGCCAGTGGCTACTCCTCTGGAAACACCATATATTTT | CASGYSSGNTIYF
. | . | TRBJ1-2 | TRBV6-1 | TGTGCCAGCAGTGAACTCTCGAACTATGCCTACACCTTC | CASSELSNYAYTF
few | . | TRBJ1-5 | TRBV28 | TGTGCCAGCAGTTTAACCCAGGGCCTACGTGAGCCCCAGCATTTT | CASSLTQGLREPQHF
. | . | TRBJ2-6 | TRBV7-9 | TGTGCCAGCAGCAAACGACAGGACTCTGGGGCCAACGTCCTGACTTTC | CASSKRQDSGANVLTF
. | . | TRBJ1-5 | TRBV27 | TGTGCCAGCAGTGAGGGGATACGGCAGCCCCAGCATTTT | CASSEGIRQPQHF
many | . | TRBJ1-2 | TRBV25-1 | TGTGCCAGCAGTGACGGTTACAGAAATTATGGCTACACCTTC | CASSDGYRNYGYTF
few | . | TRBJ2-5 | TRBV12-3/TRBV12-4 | TGTGCCAGCAGCCCACAGACGGTACGGGAGACCCAGTACTTC | CASSPQTVRETQYF
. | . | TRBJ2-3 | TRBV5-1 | TGTGCCAGCAGCGCCCAACGGGGGGCCGTCACAGATACGCAGTATTTT | CASSAQRGAVTDTQYF
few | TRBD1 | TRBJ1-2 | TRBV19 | TGTGCCAGTACCGGTGACAGGGGTATTCCCTACTCTGGCTACACCTTC | CASTGDRGIPYSGYTF
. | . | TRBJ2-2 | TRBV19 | TGTGCCAGTAGTCCAGACAGGAGGGGGGAGCTGTTTTTT | CASSPDRRGELFF
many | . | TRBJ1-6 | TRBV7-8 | TGTGCCAGCAGCTTATCGGGAGGGAAGGTTAATTCACCCCTCCACTTT | CASSLSGGKVNSPLHF
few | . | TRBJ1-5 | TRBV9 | TGTGCCAGCAGCGTAGGTGGAAATAGCAATCAGCCCCAGCATTTT | CASSVGGNSNQPQHF
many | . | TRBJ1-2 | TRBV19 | TGTGCCAGTAGTACACACATCGTGCTCTATGGCTACACCTTC | CASSTHIVLYGYTF
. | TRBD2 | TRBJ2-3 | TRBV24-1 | TGTGCCACCAGTGATCCAGATCCACATCGGACTAGCGGGAGTACAGATACGCAGTATTTT | CATSDPDPHRTSGSTDTQYF
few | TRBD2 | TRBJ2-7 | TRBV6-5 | TGTGCCAGCAGTTACTTTGCGGGAGGTTTCGAGCAGTACTTC | CASSYFAGGFEQYF
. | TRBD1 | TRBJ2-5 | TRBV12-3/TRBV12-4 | TGTGCCAGCAGTTACTGGACAGGGGGCAAGTACCAAGAGACCCAGTACTTC | CASSYWTGGKYQETQYF
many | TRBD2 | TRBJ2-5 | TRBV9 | TGTGCCAGCAGCGTAGCGGCGGGGGGGCAAGAGACCCAGTACTTC | CASSVAAGGQETQYF
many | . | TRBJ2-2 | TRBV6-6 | TGTGCCAGCAGTTCGTTCGCCGGGGAGCTGTTTTTT | CASSSFAGELFF
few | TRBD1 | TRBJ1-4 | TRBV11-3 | TGTGCCAGCAGCCGACAGGGGACAACTAATGAAAAACTGTTTTTT | CASSRQGTTNEKLFF
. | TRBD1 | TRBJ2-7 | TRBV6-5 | TGTGCCAGCAGACCATGGACAGGGGTCCACGAGCAGTACTTC | CASRPWTGVHEQYF
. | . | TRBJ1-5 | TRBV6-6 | TGTGCCAGCAGTGGGAGCATTGGTCAGCCCCAGCATTTT | CASSGSIGQPQHF
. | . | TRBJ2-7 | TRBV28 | TGTGCCAGCAGTTCCAATCAGGGCTACGAGCAGTACTTC | CASSSNQGYEQYF
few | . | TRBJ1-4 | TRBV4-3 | TGCGCCAGCAGCCAAGGGAGGGCGAGCGGAATCCATGAAAAACTGTTTTTT | CASSQGRASGIHEKLFF
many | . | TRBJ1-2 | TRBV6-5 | TGTGCCAGCACCCGGACGGGGGTCTATGGCTACACCTTC | CASTRTGVYGYTF
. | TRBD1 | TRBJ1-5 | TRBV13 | TGTGCCAGCAGTCGCCCGGTGGGACAGGGCCATCAGCCCCAGCATTTT | CASSRPVGQGHQPQHF
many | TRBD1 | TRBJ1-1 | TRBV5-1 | TGCGCCAGCAGCTTGGCGGGACAGATGAACACTGAAGCTTTCTTT | CASSLAGQMNTEAFF
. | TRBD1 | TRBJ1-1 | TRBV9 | TGTGCCAGCAGCGTAGCCAGGGGGCAAGGTAACACTGAAGCTTTCTTT | CASSVARGQGNTEAFF
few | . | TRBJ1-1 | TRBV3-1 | TGTGCCAGCAGCCTGGGGGCGGGCGCTGAAGCTTTCTTT | CASSLGAGAEAFF
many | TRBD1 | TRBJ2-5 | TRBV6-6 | TGTGCCAGCAGCTCCGGGACAGGGGTACAGACCCAGTACTTC | CASSSGTGVQTQYF
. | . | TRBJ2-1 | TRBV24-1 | TGTGCCACCAGTGATCGAGGTGGGGCTGGCTGGAATGAGCAGTTCTTC | CATSDRGGAGWNEQFF
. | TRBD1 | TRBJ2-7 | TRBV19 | TGTGCCAGTAGTCTAATGGGGACAGGGGCTTGGAGCAGCGGCGAGCAGTACTTC | CASSLMGTGAWSSGEQYF
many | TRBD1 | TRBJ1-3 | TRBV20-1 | TGCAGTGCTACACCGGCTTCGGGACAGGCTGGAAACACCATATATTTT | CSATPASGQAGNTIYF
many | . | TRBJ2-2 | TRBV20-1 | TGCAGTGCTAGTGCGGTGGGCACGAACACCGGGGAGCTGTTTTTT | CSASAVGTNTGELFF
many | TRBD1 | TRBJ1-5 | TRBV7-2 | TGTGCCAGCAGCGCCAGAGACAGGGGTGGGCAGCCCCAGCATTTT | CASSARDRGGQPQHF
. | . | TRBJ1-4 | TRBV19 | TGTGCCAGTAGCCTGGCAGAAGTTAATGAAAAACTGTTTTTT | CASSLAEVNEKLFF